This T cell receptor beta chain was recorded in a study of T cell changes during pregnancy in multiple sclerosis. Per the germline V gene, CDR1 is SGHAT and CDR2 is FQNNGV. The CDR3 is 14 amino acids. The V end lost 1 base, the J end lost 1 base, and 7 bases lay between the germline ends. Sequenced by immunoSEQ multiplex PCR; TCRdb stores in-frame clones only, minus some. Of about 55,000 clones listed, 90% to 95% are singletons. The V and J genes are TRBV11-2 and TRBJ2-5; D uncertain. This receptor was taken from a female donor with multiple sclerosis, enrolled in a pregnancy study. The sample was CD8+ T cells from peripheral blood mononuclear cells, taken in the third trimester of pregnancy. CDR3 bases: TGTGCCAGCAGCTTAGGGTACAGCCAAGAGACCCAGTACTTC. This sequence encodes CASSLGYSQETQYF.